What follows describes a single T cell receptor (beta chain). As yet, its antigen is unknown. CDR1 and CDR2 from the germline V gene are SQVTM and ANQGSEA. The CDR3 runs 11 residues. V was trimmed by 2 bases and J by 9 bases, leaving 8 bases between them. The treatment is: some 20 received Ad26.COV2.S at low or high dose, single or two shots; several received placebo; per-sample allocation not given. Repertoires come from day 63 after the first vaccine or placebo injection. This Boston cohort included adults aged 18-55 years. Generated by immunoSEQ multiplex PCR, the TCRdb table keeps only in-frame clones and is missing some. The table shows 350,000 to 500,000 clones, with roughly 88% occurring only once. The entry originates in a study of Ad26.COV2.S vaccination and SARS-CoV-2 variants. Study context: Of the COV1001 trial arms, the Ad26.COV2.S arm included the donor. General study results and limits: Post-vaccination breadth of spike-specific CD8+ and CD4+ T cell responses was reportedly substantial.

The material was peripheral blood, obtained in a trial of Ad26.COV2.S vaccine versus placebo. This clonotype originated in a person between 18 and 65 years old who received the Ad26.COV2.S COVID-19 vaccine or a placebo. V usage is TRBV29-1 and J usage is TRBJ2-1; possible D gene TRBD2, 5 bases. CDR3 in amino acids: CSVERGTEQFF. The CDR3 region has the DNA TGCAGCGTTGAACGGGGTACTGAGCAGTTCTTC.